This TCR beta chain was profiled in a study of T-cell reconstitution after alpha-beta-depleted transplantation in children. The CDR3 consists of 20 residues. Per germline, CDR1 SGHAT and CDR2 FQDESV (reference sequence). V lost 5 bases to trimming and J lost 3 bases; unmatched junction nucleotides: 18. It was with unique molecular identifiers that the TCRbeta library was prepared. Each CDR3 protein gets one entry after TCRdb re-called the PCR reads with MiXCR. Altogether roughly 500,000 distinct CDR3 sequences are present, around 12% being singletons, with the ten largest covering less than 6.5%. This clonotype appeared many times.

The genes are TRBV11-1 and TRBJ2-1, with TRBD2 identical over 11 bases. This sample comprised PBMCs from the stem cell graft donor, obtained from the stem cell graft. This receptor was obtained from a human donor who donated a stem cell graft to a child with combined immunodeficiency. Here the CDR3 reads CASSTPSGTSGRIVYNEQFF. As DNA, the CDR3 is TGTGCCAGCAGCACCCCGTCCGGAACTAGCGGGAGAATAGTCTACAATGAGCAGTTCTTC.